This T cell receptor (beta chain) emerged from a study of blood T cell repertoires in COVID-19. Sequenced by immunoSEQ multiplex PCR; TCRdb stores in-frame clones only, minus some. Of approximately 190,000 clones in the sample, roughly 89% were seen once. Per germline, CDR1 KGHSH and CDR2 LQKENI. The CDR3 is made up of 19 amino acids. After removal of 5 bases from V and 0 bases from J, the junction contained 7 bases not matched to a gene. The sample holds one count of this clone. The sample comprised PBMCs or T cells enriched from blood (not recorded which). The chain combines TRBV18 with TRBJ2-1, with 16 bases aligning to TRBD2. The source is a woman aged 25 to 39 who had been exposed to COVID-19. The CDR3 is CASSTPGLAGGSSYNEQFF. The CDR3 nucleotides are TGTGCCAGCTCAACCCCGGGACTAGCGGGGGGGAGCTCCTACAATGAGCAGTTCTTC.